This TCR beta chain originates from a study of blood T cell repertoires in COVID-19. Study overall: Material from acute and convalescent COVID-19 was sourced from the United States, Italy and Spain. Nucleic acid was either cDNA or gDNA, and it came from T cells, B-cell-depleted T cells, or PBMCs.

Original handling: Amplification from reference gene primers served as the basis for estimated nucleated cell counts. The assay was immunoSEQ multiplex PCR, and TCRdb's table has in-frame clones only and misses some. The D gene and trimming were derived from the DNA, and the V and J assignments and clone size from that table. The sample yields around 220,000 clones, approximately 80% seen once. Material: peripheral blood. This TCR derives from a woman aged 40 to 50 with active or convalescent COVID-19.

Written as DNA, the CDR3 is TGCGCCAGCAGCTCCTCTACGGGACAGGGGGCTGGGAATGAGCAGTTCTTC. Translated, it gives CASSSSTGQGAGNEQFF. This sequence joins TRBV5-1 and TRBJ2-1; TRBD1 matches 12 bases. Germline V lookup: CDR1 SGHRS, CDR2 YFSETQ. The CDR3 runs 17 residues. The trim removed 3 bases at V and 7 bases at J, leaving 11 bases unmatched.